Below are 16 T cell receptor beta chains sequenced from a single sample in a study of shared clonotypes between healthy human individuals. The assay was immunoSEQ multiplex PCR, and TCRdb's table has in-frame clones only and misses some. The data show nearly 2 million clones, about 95% seen once. Naive CD8 isolation took CD45RO-negative cells positively selected for CCR7 and excluded terminally differentiated effector memory CD45RA+ cells. The specimen sequenced was naive CD8+ T cells sorted from blood. Every receptor here comes from a man aged 18 to 29 in good health.

In this sample, this clone turned up once. V is TRBV6-6 and J is TRBJ1-1; 8 nucleotides match TRBD1. The CDR3 has 14 residues. Trimming took 5 bases from V and 5 from J; bases not matched to a gene: 7. Germline assignment: CDR1 MNHNY and CDR2 SVGAGI (reference sequence). The DNA for the CDR3 is TGTGCCAGCAGTCCCTCGCAGGGGGCTACTGAAGCTTTCTTT. Translated: CASSPSQGATEAFF.

The rearrangement joins TRBV27 to TRBJ2-1, with D perhaps TRBD2 (5 bases). V lost 7 bases and J lost 4, with 14 bases in between. Germline CDR1 reads MNHEY; CDR2 reads SMNVEV (reference sequence). CDR3 length: 14 amino acids. CDR3 sequence: CASKVVGGYNEQFF. CDR3 coding DNA: TGTGCCAGCAAGGTGGTCGGCGGGTACAATGAGCAGTTCTTC.

As DNA, the CDR3 is TGTGCCAGCAGCCCTGGGCCGTTGATCGAGCAGTACTTC. As protein: CASSPGPLIEQYF. This chain links TRBV5-4 with TRBJ2-7, with D unclear. V dropped 4 bases and J dropped 6 bases, with 14 bases sitting between them. Germline V CDR1 and CDR2: SGHNT, YYREEE (reference sequence). CDR3 size: 13 residues. Full variable domain (remainder filled in from reference TRBV5-4 and TRBJ2-7): ETGVTQSPTHLIKTRGQQVTLRCSSQSGHNTVSWYQQALGQGPQFIFQYYREEENGRGNFPPRFSGLQFPNYSSELNVNALELDDSALYLCASSPGPLIEQYFGPGTRLTVT.

This chain joins TRBV4-3 and TRBJ1-6, with D possibly being TRBD1 (5 bases). Germline V gene lookup returns CDR1 LGHNA and CDR2 YSLEER. With 1 base removed from V and 14 bases from J, the gap between germline ends came to 18 bases. This CDR3 comprises 15 residues. CDR3: CASSQVSTGAVSLHF. Written as DNA, the CDR3 is TGCGCCAGCAGCCAAGTCTCCACCGGGGCGGTGTCCCTCCACTTT.

The J gene is TRBJ2-5, the V gene TRBV28, with D tentatively TRBD2 (7 bases). The CDR3 runs 13 residues. From germline, CDR1 is MDHEN and CDR2 SYDVKM. Trimming removed 4 bases at V and 4 bases at J, with 10 bases between. The CDR3 DNA is TGTGCCAGCAGTTCTGCGGGGGCAGAGACCCAGTACTTC. This encodes CASSSAGAETQYF.

This clone has a single count. Other DNA variants within this sample encode the same CDR3. The chain joins TRBV6-5 to TRBJ2-1, with TRBD2 identical over 10 bases. CDR3 length: 14 residues. Trimming at V came to 5 bases and at J to 4 bases, leaving 2 bases not matched to a gene. In germline, CDR1 is MNHEY, CDR2 SVGAGI. CDR3 DNA sequence: TGTGCCAGCAGTGAGGGACTAGCGTACAATGAGCAGTTCTTC. Amino acids: CASSEGLAYNEQFF.

The chain has TRBV13 and TRBJ2-7, with TRBD2 matching over 9 bases. Germline V CDR1 and CDR2: PRHDT, FYEKMQ (reference sequence). There are 16 residues in the CDR3. V lost 4 bases to trimming and J lost 5 bases; unmatched junction nucleotides: 12. In DNA, the CDR3 is TGTGCCAGCAGCTCCGCGGGACTAGCTGGCATGAACGAGCAGTACTTC. It translates to CASSSAGLAGMNEQYF.

This clone has just a few counts. Other DNA sequences from this sample encode an identical CDR3 as well. The rearrangement joins TRBV30 to TRBJ1-1; D gene uncertain. There are 12 residues in the CDR3. V was trimmed by 2 bases and J by 3 bases, leaving 7 bases between them. Per the germline V gene, CDR1 is GTSNPN and CDR2 is SVGIG (reference sequence). The CDR3 DNA reads TGTGCCTGGAGTCTTGGCCACACTGAAGCTTTCTTT. It is translated as CAWSLGHTEAFF.

This clone has more than one count but fewer than ten. V and J are TRBV7-3 and TRBJ1-2; TRBD1 aligns across 7 bases. After removal of 3 bases from V and 5 bases from J, the junction contained 6 bases not matched to a gene. The V gene's germline CDR1 is SGHTA and CDR2 FQGTGA. The CDR3 length is 14 residues. CDR3 loop: CASSLAGGAYGYTF. CDR3 bases: TGTGCCAGCAGCTTGGCAGGGGGAGCATATGGCTACACCTTC.

J is TRBJ2-7 and V is TRBV5-6, with TRBD2 identical over 7 bases. Germline V gene data show CDR1 as SGHDT and CDR2 as YYEEEE. Unmatched junction bases numbered 5, after V lost 2 bases and J lost 0 bases. This CDR3 is 15 amino acids long. This CDR3 reads CASSFSGPSSYEQYF. Here the CDR3 DNA reads TGTGCCAGCAGCTTTAGCGGGCCCAGCTCCTACGAGCAGTACTTC. The whole variable domain, remainder taken from reference TRBV5-6 and TRBJ2-7, is DAGVTQSPTHLIKTRGQQVTLRCSPKSGHDTVSWYQQALGQGPQFIFQYYEEEERQRGNFPDRFSGHQFPNYSSELNVNALLLGDSALYLCASSFSGPSSYEQYFGPGTRLTVT.

V and J are TRBV9 and TRBJ2-7; D not certain. This CDR3 comprises 14 residues. Germline V gives CDR1 SGDLS, CDR2 YYNGEE. The germline V and J ends were trimmed by 0 bases and 3 bases, with 10 bases remaining between them. CDR3 nucleotides: TGTGCCAGCAGCGTAGGAAACAGAAACTACGAGCAGTACTTC. Protein product: CASSVGNRNYEQYF.

The chain joins TRBV2 to TRBJ1-1; possible D gene TRBD1, 5 bases. The germline V gene has CDR1 SNHLY and CDR2 FYNNEI. Trimming stripped 2 bases from V and 4 bases from J, with 20 bases between. The CDR3 totals 17 residues. This CDR3 reads CASSELWGREAITEAFF. The CDR3 nucleotides read TGTGCCAGCAGTGAACTCTGGGGACGGGAGGCTATCACTGAAGCTTTCTTT.

This sequence joins TRBV25-1 and TRBJ1-2; D is undetermined. This CDR3 is 12 amino acids long. Germline assignment: CDR1 MGHDK and CDR2 SYGVNS. V lost 5 bases and J lost 5, with 9 bases in between. DNA for the CDR3: TGTGCCAGCAGTCGCCCAGGATATGGCTACACCTTC. The encoded protein is CASSRPGYGYTF.

V and J are TRBV2 and TRBJ2-1; a possible D gene is TRBD2 (6 bases). CDR3 length: 13 residues. Trimming shortened V by 10 bases and J by 10 bases, and 20 bases separated the two germline ends. Germline V gene data show CDR1 as SNHLY and CDR2 as FYNNEI. In DNA, the CDR3 is TGTGCCATCCCGGGGGTCTCTCCTCCGGAGCAGTTCTTC. It codes for CAIPGVSPPEQFF.

This clone was detected only once. This rearrangement joins TRBV5-1 to TRBJ1-1; D possibly corresponds to TRBD1 (5 bases). With 4 bases removed from V and 0 bases from J, the gap between germline ends came to 13 bases. Per the germline V gene, CDR1 is SGHRS and CDR2 is YFSETQ. The CDR3 consists of 15 residues. The CDR3 DNA reads as TGCGCCAGCAGCCAACAACAGGCCATGAACACTGAAGCTTTCTTT. It specifies CASSQQQAMNTEAFF. Complete variable domain (other parts from reference TRBV5-1 and TRBJ1-1): KAGVTQTPRYLIKTRGQQVTLSCSPISGHRSVSWYQQTPGQGLQFLFEYFSETQRNKGNFPGRFSGRQFSNSRSEMNVSTLELGDSALYLCASSQQQAMNTEAFFGQGTRLTVV.

This clone appeared a single time. The rearrangement links TRBV7-2 to TRBJ2-7; 10 nucleotides match TRBD2. Looked up from germline, CDR1 is SGHTA and CDR2 is FQGNSA. This CDR3 comprises 14 residues. The ends lost 4 bases at V and 2 bases at J; junction bases unmatched: 2. The CDR3: CASSWTSGAYEQYF. The CDR3, as DNA: TGTGCCAGCAGCTGGACTAGCGGAGCCTACGAGCAGTACTTC.